The entry that follows covers one T cell receptor (beta chain) sequence. Its antigen is not identified. Deep-level running was used for the assay. The assay was immunoSEQ multiplex PCR, and TCRdb's table has in-frame clones only and misses some. The sample shows approximately 1,500,000 clones, 95% to 99% of them seen only once. The donors were adults (healthy and HIV-negative) with no recent acute infections or vaccinations. Germline CDR1 MDHEN, CDR2 SYDVKM. The V end was cut by 7 bases, the J end by 1 base, with 11 bases between. The CDR3 contains 14 residues. This sample was taken from a study of shared clonotypes between healthy human individuals. Study-wide results and caveats: Naive CD4 clonotype sharing across a handful of donors was about 5%.

Sequencing input: naive CD4+ T cells sorted from blood. Subset of the sample: CD45RA+ positively selected. V usage is TRBV28 and J usage is TRBJ1-5; D unresolved. The receptor was derived from a man aged 25-45 years in good health. This CDR3 is CASTGGPSNQPQHF. CDR3 DNA: TGTGCCAGCACGGGAGGCCCCAGCAATCAGCCCCAGCATTTT. The full variable domain, with the rest looked up from reference TRBV28 and TRBJ1-5, is DVKVTQSSRYLVKRTGEKVFLECVQDMDHENMFWYRQDPGLGLRLIYFSYDVKMKEKGDIPEGYSVSREKKERFSLILESASTNQTSMYLCASTGGPSNQPQHFGDGTRLSIL.